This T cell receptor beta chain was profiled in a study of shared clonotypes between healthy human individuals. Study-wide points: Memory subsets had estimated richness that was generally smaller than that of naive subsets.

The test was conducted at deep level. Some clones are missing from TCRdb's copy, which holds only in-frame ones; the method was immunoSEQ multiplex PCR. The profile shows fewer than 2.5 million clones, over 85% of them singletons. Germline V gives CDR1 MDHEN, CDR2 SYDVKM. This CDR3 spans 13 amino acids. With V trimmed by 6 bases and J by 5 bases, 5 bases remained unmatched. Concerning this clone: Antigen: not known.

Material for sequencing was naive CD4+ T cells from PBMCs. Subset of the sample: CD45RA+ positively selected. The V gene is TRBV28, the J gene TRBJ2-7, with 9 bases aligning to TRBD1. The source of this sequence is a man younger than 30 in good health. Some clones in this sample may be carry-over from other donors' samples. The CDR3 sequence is CASRQGARDEQYF. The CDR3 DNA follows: TGTGCCAGCAGACAGGGGGCGAGGGACGAGCAGTACTTC.